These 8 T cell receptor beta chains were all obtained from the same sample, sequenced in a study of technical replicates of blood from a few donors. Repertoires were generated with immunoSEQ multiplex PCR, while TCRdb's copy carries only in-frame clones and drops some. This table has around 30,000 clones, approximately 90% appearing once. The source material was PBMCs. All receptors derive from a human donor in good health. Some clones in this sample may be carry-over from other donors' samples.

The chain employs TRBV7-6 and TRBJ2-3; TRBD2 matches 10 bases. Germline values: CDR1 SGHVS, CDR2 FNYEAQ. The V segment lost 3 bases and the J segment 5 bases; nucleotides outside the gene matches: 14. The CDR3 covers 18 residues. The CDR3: CASSLPYTGTSEEDTQYF. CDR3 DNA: TGTGCCAGCAGCTTGCCCTACACCGGGACTAGCGAGGAAGATACGCAGTATTTT.

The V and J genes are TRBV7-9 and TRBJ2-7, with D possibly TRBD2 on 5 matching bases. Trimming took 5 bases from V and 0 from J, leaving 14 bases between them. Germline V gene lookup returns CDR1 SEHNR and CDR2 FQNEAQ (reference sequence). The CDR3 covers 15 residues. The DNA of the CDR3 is TGTGCCAGCAGCCACAGTTTAGGGAGCTCCTACGAGCAGTACTTC. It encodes CASSHSLGSSYEQYF.

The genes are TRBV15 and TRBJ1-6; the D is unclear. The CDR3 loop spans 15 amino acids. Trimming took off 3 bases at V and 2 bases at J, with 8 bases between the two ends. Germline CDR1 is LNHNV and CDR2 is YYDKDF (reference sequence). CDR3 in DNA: TGTGCCACCAGCAGCGAGGCCACCTATAATTCACCCCTCCACTTT. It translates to CATSSEATYNSPLHF. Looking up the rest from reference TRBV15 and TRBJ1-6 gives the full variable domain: DAMVIQNPRYQVTQFGKPVTLSCSQTLNHNVMYWYQQKSSQAPKLLFHYYDKDFNNEADTPDNFQSRRPNTSFCFLDIRSPGLGDTAMYLCATSSEATYNSPLHFGNGTRLTVT.

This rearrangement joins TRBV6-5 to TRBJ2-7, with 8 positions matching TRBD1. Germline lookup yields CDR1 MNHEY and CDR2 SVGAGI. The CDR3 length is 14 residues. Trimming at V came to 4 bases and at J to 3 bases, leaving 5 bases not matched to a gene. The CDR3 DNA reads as TGTGCCAGCAGTTCCCCCGGACAGGGCTACGAGCAGTACTTC. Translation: CASSSPGQGYEQYF.

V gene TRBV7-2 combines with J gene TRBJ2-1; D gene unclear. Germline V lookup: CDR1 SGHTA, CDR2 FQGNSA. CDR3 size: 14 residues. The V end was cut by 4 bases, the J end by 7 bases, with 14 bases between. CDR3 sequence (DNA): TGTGCCAGCAGCTCCACCCGCCGGGTTAATGAGCAGTTCTTC. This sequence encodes CASSSTRRVNEQFF.

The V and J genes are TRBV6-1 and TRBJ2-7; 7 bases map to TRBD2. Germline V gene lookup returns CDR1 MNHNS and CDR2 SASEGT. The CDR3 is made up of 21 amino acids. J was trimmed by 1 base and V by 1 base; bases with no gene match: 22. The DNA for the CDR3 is TGTGCCAGCAGTGAAGTGGTAGGTGGGGAGGGCCTTTTAAGTCCTTCCTACGAGCAGTACTTC. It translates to CASSEVVGGEGLLSPSYEQYF.

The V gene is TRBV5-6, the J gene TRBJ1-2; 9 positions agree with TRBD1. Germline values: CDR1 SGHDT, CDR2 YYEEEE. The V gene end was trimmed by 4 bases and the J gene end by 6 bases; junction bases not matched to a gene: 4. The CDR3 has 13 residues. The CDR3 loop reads CASSVGQGNGYTF. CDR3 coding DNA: TGTGCCAGCAGCGTGGGACAGGGAAATGGCTACACCTTC.

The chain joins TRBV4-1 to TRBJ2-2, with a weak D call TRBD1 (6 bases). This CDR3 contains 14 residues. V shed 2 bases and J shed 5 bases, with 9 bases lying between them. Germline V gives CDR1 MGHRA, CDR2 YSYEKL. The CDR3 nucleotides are TGCGCCAGCAGCCAACCCAGGGGTACCGGGGAGCTGTTTTTT. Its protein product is CASSQPRGTGELFF.